This is a list of T cell receptor beta chains from one sample in a study of blood T cell repertoires in COVID-19. Using immunoSEQ multiplex PCR, the repertoire was profiled, and TCRdb retains in-frame clones only, with some absent. The sample yields 95,000 to 100,000 clones, around 94% seen once. The specimen was peripheral blood. These receptors all stem from a man aged 45-65 years with active COVID-19. Both conserved end residues are part of each CDR3. D genes are given only for firm matches.

D | J | V | DNA | CDR3
- | TRBJ2-1 | TRBV7-8 | TGTGCCAGCAGCATCGGGAGGGACAGGGCCTACAATGAGCAGTTCTTC | CASSIGRDRAYNEQFF
TRBD1 | TRBJ2-5 | TRBV4-1 | TGCGCCAGCAGCTATGACAGGGGTAATGGAGAGACCCAGTACTTC | CASSYDRGNGETQYF
- | TRBJ1-1 | TRBV19 | TGTGCCAGTTCCCCCCTGGAGGGAAACACTGAAGCTTTCTTT | CASSPLEGNTEAFF
TRBD1 | TRBJ1-5 | TRBV27 | TGTGCCAGCGGCCGAGGACAGGATTATCAGCCCCAGCATTTT | CASGRGQDYQPQHF
TRBD1 | TRBJ2-1 | TRBV19 | TGTGCCAGTAGACCCGGGACAGTGGACAATGAGCAGTTCTTC | CASRPGTVDNEQFF
TRBD1 | TRBJ2-5 | TRBV11-3 | TGTGCCAGCAGCTTAGGGGACAGCGAAGAGACCCAGTACTTC | CASSLGDSEETQYF
- | TRBJ2-1 | TRBV7-2 | TGTGCCAGCAGCTTAACCCGGGAGAGGGAGCAGTTCTTC | CASSLTREREQFF
TRBD1 | TRBJ1-6 | TRBV6-5 | TGTGCCAGCAGTACCCAGACAGGGGATAATTCACCCCTCCACTTT | CASSTQTGDNSPLHF
- | TRBJ2-2 | TRBV5-4 | TGTGCCAGCAGCTTGGCCGGTTCAAGGAACACCGGGGAGCTGTTTTTT | CASSLAGSRNTGELFF
TRBD2 | TRBJ2-3 | TRBV6-6 | TGTGCCAGCACCGGGGAGGGCCCACCCGATACGCAGTATTTT | CASTGEGPPDTQYF
- | TRBJ2-2 | TRBV28 | TGTGCCACCCGGCGGGCCTCGAACACCGGGGAGCTGTTTTTT | CATRRASNTGELFF